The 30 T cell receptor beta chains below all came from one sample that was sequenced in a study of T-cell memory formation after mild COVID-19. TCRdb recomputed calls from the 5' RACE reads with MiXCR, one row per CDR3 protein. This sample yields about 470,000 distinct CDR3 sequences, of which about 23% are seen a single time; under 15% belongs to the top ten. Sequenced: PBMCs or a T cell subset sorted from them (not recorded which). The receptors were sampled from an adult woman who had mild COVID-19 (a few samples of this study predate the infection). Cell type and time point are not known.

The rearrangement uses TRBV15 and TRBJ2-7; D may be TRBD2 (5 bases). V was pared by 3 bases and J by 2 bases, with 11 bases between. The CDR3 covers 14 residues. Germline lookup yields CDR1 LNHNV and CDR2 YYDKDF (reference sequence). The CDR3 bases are TGTGCCACCAGCAGCTACAGCGGCGCCTACGAGCAGTACTTC. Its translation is CATSSYSGAYEQYF.

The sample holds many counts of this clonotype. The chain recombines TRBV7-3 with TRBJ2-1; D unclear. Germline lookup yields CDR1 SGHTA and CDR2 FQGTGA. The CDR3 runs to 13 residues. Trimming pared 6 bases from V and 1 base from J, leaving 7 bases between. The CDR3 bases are TGTGCCAGCAGTCAAGGGTCCTACAATGAGCAGTTCTTC. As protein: CASSQGSYNEQFF.

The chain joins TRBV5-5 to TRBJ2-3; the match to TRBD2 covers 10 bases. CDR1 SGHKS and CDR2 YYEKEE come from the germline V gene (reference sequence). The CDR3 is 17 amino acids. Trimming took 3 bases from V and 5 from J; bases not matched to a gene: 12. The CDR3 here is CASSWPLLAGSQDTQYF. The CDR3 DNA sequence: TGTGCCAGCAGCTGGCCCCTACTAGCGGGAAGCCAAGATACGCAGTATTTT. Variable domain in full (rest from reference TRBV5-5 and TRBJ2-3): DAGVTQSPTHLIKTRGQQVTLRCSPISGHKSVSWYQQVLGQGPQFIFQYYEKEERGRGNFPDRFSARQFPNYSSELNVNALLLGDSALYLCASSWPLLAGSQDTQYFGPGTRLTVL.

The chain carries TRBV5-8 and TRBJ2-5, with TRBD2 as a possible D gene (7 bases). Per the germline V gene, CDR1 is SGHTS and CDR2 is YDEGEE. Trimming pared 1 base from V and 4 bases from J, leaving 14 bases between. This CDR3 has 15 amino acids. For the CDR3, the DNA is TGTGCCAGCAGCTTGCGGGGGGCGCTGGGAGAGACCCAGTACTTC. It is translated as CASSLRGALGETQYF.

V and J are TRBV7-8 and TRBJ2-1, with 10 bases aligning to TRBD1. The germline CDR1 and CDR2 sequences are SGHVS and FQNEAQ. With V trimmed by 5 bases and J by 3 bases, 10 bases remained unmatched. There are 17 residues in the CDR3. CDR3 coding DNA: TGTGCCAGCAGCCCTCGCGCCGGGACAGGGGACTACAATGAGCAGTTCTTC. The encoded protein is CASSPRAGTGDYNEQFF.

The CDR3 is CASSLVLDPGEQFF. For the CDR3, the DNA is TGCGCCAGCAGCTTGGTTTTGGACCCGGGGGAGCAGTTCTTC. V usage is TRBV5-1 and J usage is TRBJ2-1; D may be TRBD2 (5 bases). The CDR3 sequence is 14 residues long. The ends were cut back, 0 bases at V and 10 bases at J, with 14 bases in the middle. Looked up from germline, CDR1 is SGHRS and CDR2 is YFSETQ.

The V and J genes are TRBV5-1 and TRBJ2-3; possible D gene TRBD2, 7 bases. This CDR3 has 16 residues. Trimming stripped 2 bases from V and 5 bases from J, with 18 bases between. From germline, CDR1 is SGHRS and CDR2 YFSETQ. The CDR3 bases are TGCGCCAGCAGCTTCAATCCGGGGGGCCGTGGAGATACGCAGTATTTT. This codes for CASSFNPGGRGDTQYF.

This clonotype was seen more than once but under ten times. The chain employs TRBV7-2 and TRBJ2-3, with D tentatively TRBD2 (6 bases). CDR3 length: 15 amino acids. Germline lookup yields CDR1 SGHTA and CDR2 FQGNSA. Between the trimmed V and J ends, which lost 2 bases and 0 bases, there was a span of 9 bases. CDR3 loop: CASSLLATSTDTQYF. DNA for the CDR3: TGTGCCAGCAGCTTACTAGCGACCAGCACAGATACGCAGTATTTT.

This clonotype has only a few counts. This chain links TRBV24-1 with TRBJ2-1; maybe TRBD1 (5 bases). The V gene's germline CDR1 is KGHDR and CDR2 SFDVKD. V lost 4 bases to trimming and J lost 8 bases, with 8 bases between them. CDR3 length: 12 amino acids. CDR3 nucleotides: TGTGCCACCAGTGACTCAGGGTATGAGCAGTTCTTC. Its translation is CATSDSGYEQFF.

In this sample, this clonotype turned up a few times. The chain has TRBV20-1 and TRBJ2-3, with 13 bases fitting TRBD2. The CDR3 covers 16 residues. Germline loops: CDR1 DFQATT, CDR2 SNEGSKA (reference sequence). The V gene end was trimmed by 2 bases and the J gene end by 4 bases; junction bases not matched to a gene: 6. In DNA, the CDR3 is TGCAGTGCTAGATCCCTAGGACTAGCGGGGGCAGATACGCAGTATTTT. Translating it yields CSARSLGLAGADTQYF.

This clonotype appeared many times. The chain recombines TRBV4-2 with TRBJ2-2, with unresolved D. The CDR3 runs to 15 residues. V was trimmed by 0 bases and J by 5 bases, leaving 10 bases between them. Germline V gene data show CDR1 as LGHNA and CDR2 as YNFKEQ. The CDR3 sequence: CASSQEWWGTGELFF. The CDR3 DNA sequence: TGTGCCAGCAGCCAAGAATGGTGGGGTACCGGGGAGCTGTTTTTT.

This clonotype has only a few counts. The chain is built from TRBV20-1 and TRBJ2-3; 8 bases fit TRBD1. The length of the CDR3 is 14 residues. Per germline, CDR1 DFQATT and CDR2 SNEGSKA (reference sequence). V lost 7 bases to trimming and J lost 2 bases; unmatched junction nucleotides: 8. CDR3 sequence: CSGVGDRYTDTQYF. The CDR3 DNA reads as TGCAGTGGGGTTGGGGACAGGTACACAGATACGCAGTATTTT.

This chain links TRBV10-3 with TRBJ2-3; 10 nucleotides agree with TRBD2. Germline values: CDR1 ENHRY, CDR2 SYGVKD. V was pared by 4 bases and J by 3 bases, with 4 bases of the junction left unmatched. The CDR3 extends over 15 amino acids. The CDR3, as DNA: TGTGCCATCAGTGCCCAGACTAGCGGGACAGATACGCAGTATTTT. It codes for CAISAQTSGTDTQYF.

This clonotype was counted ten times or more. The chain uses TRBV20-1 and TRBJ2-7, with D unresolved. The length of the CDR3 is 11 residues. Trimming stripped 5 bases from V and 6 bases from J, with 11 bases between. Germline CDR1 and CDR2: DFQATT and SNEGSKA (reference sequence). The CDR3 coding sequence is TGCAGTGCTTCAGACCGTAGCGAGCAGTACTTC. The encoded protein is CSASDRSEQYF.

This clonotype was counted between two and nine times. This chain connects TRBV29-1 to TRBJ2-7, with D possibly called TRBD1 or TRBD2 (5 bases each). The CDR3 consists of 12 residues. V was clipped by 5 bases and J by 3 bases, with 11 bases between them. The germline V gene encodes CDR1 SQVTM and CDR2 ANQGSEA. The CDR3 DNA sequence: TGCAGCGTTCATTTGGGACGCTACGAGCAGTACTTC. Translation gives CSVHLGRYEQYF.

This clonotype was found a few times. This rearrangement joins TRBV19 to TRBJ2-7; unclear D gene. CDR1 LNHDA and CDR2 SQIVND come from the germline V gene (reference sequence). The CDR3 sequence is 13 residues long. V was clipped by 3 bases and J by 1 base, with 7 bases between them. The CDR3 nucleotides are TGTGCCAGTAGTATTCGGCAGTCCTACGAGCAGTACTTC. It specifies CASSIRQSYEQYF.

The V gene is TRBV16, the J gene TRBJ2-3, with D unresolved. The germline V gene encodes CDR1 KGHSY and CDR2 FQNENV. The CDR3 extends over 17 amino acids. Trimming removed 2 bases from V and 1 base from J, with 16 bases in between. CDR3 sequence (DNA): TGTGCCAGCAGCCAAGCTTTTACGGCAGAAGGCACAGATACGCAGTATTTT. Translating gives CASSQAFTAEGTDTQYF.

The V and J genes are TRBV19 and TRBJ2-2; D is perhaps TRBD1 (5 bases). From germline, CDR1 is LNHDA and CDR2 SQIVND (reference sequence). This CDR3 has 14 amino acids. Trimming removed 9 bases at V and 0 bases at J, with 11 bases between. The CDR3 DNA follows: TGTGCCAGCAGACAGATACCGAACACCGGGGAGCTGTTTTTT. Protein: CASRQIPNTGELFF.

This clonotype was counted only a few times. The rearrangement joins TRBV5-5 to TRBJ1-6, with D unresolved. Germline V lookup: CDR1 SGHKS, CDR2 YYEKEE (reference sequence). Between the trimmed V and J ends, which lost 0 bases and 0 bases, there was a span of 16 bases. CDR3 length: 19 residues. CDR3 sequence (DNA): TGTGCCAGCAGCTTGGCCCCTTCGTTTATAAGCTCCTATAATTCACCCCTCCACTTT. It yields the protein CASSLAPSFISSYNSPLHF.

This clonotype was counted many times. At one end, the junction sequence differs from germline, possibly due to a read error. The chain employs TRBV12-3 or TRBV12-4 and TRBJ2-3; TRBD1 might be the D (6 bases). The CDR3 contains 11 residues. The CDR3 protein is CASSRGDTQYF. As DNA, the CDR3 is TGCGCCAGCAGCAGGGGTGATACGCAGTATTTT.

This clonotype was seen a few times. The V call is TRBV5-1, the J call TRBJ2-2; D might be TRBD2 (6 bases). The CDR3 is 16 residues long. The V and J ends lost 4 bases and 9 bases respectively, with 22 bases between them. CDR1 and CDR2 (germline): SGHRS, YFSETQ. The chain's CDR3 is CASSPRRGEVPRELFF. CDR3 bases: TGCGCCAGCAGCCCCCGGAGGGGCGAAGTCCCCCGGGAGCTGTTTTTT.

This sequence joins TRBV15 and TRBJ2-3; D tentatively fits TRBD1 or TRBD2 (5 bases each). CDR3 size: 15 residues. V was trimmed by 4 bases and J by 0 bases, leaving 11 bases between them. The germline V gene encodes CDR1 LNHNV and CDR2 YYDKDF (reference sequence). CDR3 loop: CATSTSWDSTDTQYF. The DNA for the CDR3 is TGTGCCACCAGCACCTCCTGGGACAGCACAGATACGCAGTATTTT.

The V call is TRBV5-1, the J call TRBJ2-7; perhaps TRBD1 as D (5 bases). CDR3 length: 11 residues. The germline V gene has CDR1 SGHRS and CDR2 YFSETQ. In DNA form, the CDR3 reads TGCGCGCAAAACCAGGGTCTCGAGCAGTACTTC. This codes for CAQNQGLEQYF.

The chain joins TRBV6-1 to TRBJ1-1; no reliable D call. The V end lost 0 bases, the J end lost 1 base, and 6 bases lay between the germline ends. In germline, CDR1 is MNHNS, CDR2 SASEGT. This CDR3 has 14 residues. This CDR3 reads CASSEAPGNTEAFF. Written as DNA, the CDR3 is TGTGCCAGCAGTGAAGCCCCAGGGAACACTGAAGCTTTCTTT.

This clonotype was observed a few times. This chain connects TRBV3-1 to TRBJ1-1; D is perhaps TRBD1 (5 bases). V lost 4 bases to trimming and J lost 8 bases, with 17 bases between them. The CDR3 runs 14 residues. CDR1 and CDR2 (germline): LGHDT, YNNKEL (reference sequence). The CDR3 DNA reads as TGTGCCAGCAGCCCCAAGGGGAGGGTCGGGGAAGCTTTCTTT. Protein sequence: CASSPKGRVGEAFF.

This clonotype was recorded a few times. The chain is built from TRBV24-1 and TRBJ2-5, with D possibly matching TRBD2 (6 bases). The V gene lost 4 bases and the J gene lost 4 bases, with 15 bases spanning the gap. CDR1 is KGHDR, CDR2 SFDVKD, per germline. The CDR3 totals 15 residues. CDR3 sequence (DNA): TGTGCCACCAGTGACCCTACTAGCTTCGGAGAGACCCAGTACTTC. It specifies CATSDPTSFGETQYF.

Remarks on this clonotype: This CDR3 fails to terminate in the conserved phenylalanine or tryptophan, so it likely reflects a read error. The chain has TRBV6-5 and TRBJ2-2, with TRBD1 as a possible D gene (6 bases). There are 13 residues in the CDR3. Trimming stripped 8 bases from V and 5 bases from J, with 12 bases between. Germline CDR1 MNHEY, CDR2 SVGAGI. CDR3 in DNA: TGTGCCAGCGGAAGGGGGTATACCGGGGAGCTGTTTCTT. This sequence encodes CASGRGYTGELFL.

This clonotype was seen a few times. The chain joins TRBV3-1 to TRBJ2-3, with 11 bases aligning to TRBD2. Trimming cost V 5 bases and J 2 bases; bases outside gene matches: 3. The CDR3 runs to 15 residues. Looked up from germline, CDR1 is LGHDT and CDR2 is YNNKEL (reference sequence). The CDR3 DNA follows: TGTGCCAGCAGCGTACTAGCGGGAGCCACAGATACGCAGTATTTT. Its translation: CASSVLAGATDTQYF.

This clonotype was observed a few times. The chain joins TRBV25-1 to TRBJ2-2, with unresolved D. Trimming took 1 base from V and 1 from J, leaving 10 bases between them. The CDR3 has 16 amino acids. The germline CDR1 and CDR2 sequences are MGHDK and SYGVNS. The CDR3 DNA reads TGTGCCAGCAGTGAATCGGTAAAGCTGAACACCGGGGAGCTGTTTTTT. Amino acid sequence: CASSESVKLNTGELFF.

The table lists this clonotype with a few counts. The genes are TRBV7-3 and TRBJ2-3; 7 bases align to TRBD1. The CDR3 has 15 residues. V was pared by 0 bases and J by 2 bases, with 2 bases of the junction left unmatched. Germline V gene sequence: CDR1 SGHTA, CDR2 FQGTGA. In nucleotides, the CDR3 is TGTGCCAGCAGCTTAACAGGGGGCCCCACAGATACGCAGTATTTT. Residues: CASSLTGGPTDTQYF.